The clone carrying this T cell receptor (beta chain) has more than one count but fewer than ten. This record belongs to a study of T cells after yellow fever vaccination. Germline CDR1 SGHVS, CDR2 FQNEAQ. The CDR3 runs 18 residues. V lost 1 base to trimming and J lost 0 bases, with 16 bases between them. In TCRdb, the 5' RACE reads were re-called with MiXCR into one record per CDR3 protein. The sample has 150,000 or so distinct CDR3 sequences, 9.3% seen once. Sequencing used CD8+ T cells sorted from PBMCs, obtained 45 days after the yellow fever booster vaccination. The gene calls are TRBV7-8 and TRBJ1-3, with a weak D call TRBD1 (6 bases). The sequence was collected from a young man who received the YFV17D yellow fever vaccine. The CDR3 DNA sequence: TGTGCCAGCAGCTTAGGTTGGGGGCCGCGTCGCTCTGGAAACACCATATATTTT. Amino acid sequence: CASSLGWGPRRSGNTIYF.